Sequencing of this T cell receptor beta chain was carried out in a study of T cell repertoires in cytomegalovirus infection. Study at large: In the study, CMV epitopes included recently identified HLA-C-restricted and well-studied HLA-B-restricted ones. Public TCR beta signatures indicated both CMV infection and matching HLA type.

This clonotype was seen a handful of times. Its antigen is not identified. The CDR3 is made up of 16 amino acids. Germline assignment: CDR1 LGHDT and CDR2 YNNKEL (reference sequence). The trim removed 7 bases at V and 5 bases at J, leaving 10 bases unmatched. TCRdb ran MiXCR on the reads and lists one entry per CDR3 protein. In the table there are approximately 150,000 distinct CDR3 sequences, less than 25% of which are singletons. This TCR was sampled from a human donor in good health (CMV status not recorded). Some clones in this sample may be carry-over from other donors' samples. The chain has TRBV3-1 and TRBJ1-4; 10 bases align to TRBD1. The material sequenced was CD8+ T cells from cultured PBMCs, taken from culture after CMV antigen stimulation. CDR3 in amino acids: CASNPGTGADNEKLFF. The CDR3 DNA reads TGTGCCAGCAACCCCGGGACAGGGGCGGACAATGAAAAACTGTTTTTT. Full variable domain (remainder filled in from reference TRBV3-1 and TRBJ1-4): DTAVSQTPKYLVTQMGNDKSIKCEQNLGHDTMYWYKQDSKKFLKIMFSYNNKELIINETVPNRFSPKSPDKAHLNLHINSLELGDSAVYFCASNPGTGADNEKLFFGSGTQLSVL.